The present TCR beta chain was sequenced within a study of blood T cells in healthy people across ages. Study observations and caveats: Samples with more naive T cells showed higher observed beta diversity.

As to this clonotype: The antigen remains unidentified.

The CDR3 covers 15 residues. The ends were cut back, 2 bases at V and 4 bases at J, with 15 bases in the middle. From germline, CDR1 is SGHDT and CDR2 YYEEEE. A second about 7 to 12 cycle PCR used barcoded and J-beta primers. Paired-end reads containing CDR3 totaled no fewer than 2.5 million for each sample. TCRdb analysed the 5' RACE reads with MiXCR anew, one entry per CDR3 protein. The sample has approximately 730,000 distinct CDR3 sequences; 53% are singletons. The sample consisted of blood. V gene TRBV5-6 combines with J gene TRBJ2-5, with D possibly being TRBD1 or TRBD2 (7 bases each). This clonotype was obtained from a man older than 75 in good health. CDR3 protein: CASSFRGEGGETQYF. CDR3 bases: TGTGCCAGCAGCTTCAGGGGGGAGGGAGGAGAGACCCAGTACTTC.